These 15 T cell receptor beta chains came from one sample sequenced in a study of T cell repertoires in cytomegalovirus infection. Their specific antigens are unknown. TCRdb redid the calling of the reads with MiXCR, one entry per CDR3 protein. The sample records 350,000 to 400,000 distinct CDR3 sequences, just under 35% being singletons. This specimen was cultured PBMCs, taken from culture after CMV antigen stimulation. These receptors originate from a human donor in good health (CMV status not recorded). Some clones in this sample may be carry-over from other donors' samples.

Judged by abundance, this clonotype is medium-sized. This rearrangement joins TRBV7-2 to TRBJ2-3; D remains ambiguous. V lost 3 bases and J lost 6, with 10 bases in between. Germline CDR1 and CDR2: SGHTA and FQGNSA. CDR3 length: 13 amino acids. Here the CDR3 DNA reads TGTGCCAGCAGCTTCTCGTCTGGGGATACGCAGTATTTT. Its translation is CASSFSSGDTQYF. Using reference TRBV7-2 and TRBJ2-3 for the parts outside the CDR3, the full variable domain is GAGVSQSPSNKVTEKGKDVELRCDPISGHTALYWYRQSLGQGLEFLIYFQGNSAPDKSGLPSDRFSAERTGGSVSTLTIQRTQQEDSAVYLCASSFSSGDTQYFGPGTRLTVL.

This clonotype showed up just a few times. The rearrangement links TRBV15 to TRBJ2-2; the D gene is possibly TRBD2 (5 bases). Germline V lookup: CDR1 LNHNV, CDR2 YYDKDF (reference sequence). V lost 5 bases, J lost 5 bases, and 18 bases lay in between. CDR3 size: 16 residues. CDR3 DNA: TGTGCCACCAGCGAACACGGGGTCATCGGTACCGGGGAGCTGTTTTTT. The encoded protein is CATSEHGVIGTGELFF.

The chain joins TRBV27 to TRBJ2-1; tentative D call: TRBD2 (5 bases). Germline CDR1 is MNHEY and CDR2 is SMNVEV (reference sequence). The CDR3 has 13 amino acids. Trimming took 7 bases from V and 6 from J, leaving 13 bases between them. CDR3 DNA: TGTGCCAGCACCCAAGGTGGAGGCAATGAGCAGTTCTTC. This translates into CASTQGGGNEQFF.

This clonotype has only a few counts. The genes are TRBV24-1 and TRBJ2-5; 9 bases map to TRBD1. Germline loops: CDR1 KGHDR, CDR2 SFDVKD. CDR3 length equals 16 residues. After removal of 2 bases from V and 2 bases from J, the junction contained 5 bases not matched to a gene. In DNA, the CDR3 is TGTGCCACCAGTGATTGGGGACAGGGAGGACAAGAGACCCAGTACTTC. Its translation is CATSDWGQGGQETQYF.

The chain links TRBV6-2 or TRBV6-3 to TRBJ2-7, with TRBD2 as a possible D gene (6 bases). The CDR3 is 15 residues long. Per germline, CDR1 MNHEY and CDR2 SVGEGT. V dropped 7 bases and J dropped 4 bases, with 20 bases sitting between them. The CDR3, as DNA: TGTGCCAGCACCAGCCGGGACTTCCCTAGGTACGAGCAGTACTTC. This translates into CASTSRDFPRYEQYF.

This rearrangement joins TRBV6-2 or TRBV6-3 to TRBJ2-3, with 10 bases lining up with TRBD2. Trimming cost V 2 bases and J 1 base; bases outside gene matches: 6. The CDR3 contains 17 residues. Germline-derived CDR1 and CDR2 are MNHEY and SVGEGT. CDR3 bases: TGTGCCAGCAGTTACCTATGGACTAGCGGACGCACAGATACGCAGTATTTT. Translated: CASSYLWTSGRTDTQYF.

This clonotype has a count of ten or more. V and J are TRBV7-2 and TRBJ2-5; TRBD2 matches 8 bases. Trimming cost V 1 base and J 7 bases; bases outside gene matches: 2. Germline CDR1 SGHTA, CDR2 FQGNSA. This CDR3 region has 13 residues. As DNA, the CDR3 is TGTGCCAGCAGCTTAGAACGGGAGGGGACCCAGTACTTC. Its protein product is CASSLEREGTQYF.

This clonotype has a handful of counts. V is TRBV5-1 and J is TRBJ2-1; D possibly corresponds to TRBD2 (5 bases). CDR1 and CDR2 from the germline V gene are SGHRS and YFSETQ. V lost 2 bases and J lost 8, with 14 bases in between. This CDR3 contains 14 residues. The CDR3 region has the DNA TGCGCCAGCAGCTTTGGTTCTAGCTTCGATGAGCAGTTCTTC. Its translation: CASSFGSSFDEQFF.

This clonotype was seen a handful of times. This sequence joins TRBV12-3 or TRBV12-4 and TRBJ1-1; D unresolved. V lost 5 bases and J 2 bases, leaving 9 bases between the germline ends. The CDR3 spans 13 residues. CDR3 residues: CASSVLSNTEAFF. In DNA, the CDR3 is TGTGCCAGCAGTGTACTATCTAACACTGAAGCTTTCTTT.

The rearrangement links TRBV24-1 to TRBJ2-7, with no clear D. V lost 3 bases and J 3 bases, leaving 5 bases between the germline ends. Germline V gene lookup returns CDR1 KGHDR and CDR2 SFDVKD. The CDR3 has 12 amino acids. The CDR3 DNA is TGTGCCACCAGTGATCGCCACTACGAGCAGTACTTC. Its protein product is CATSDRHYEQYF.

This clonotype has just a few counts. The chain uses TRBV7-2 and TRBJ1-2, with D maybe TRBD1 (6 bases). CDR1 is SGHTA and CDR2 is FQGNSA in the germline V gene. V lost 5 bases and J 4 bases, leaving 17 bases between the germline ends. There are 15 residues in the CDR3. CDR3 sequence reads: CASSTGTREVYGYTF. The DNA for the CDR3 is TGTGCCAGCAGCACTGGGACAAGGGAGGTCTATGGCTACACCTTC.

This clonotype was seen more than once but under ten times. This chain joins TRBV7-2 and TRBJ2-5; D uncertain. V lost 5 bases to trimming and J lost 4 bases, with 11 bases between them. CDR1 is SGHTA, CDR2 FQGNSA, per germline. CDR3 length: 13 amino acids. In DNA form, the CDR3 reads TGTGCCAGCAGCCCCTCACTGTTAGAGACCCAGTACTTC. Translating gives CASSPSLLETQYF. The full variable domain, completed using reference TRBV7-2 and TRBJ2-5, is GAGVSQSPSNKVTEKGKDVELRCDPISGHTALYWYRQSLGQGLEFLIYFQGNSAPDKSGLPSDRFSAERTGGSVSTLTIQRTQQEDSAVYLCASSPSLLETQYFGPGTRLLVL.

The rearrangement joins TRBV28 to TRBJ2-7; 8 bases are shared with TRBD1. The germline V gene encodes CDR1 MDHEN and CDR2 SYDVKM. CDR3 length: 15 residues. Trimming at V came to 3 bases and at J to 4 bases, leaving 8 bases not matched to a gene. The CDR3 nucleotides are TGTGCCAGCAGTTTTTCCGGGACAGGTAATTACGAGCAGTACTTC. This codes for CASSFSGTGNYEQYF.

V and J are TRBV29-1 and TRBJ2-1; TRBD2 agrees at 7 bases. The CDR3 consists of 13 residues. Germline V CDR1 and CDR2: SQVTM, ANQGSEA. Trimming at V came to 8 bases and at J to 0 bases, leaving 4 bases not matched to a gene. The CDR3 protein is CSLKRDSYNEQFF. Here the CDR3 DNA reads TGCAGCTTAAAGCGGGACTCCTACAATGAGCAGTTCTTC.

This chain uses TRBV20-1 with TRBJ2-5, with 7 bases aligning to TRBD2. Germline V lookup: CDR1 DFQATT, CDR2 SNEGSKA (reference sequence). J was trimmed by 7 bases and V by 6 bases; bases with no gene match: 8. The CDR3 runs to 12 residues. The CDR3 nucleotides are TGCAGTGCCCACGCGACGGGGGGGACCCAGTACTTC. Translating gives CSAHATGGTQYF.